The subject of this entry is one TCR beta chain. The antigen is not known. The data belong to a study of T cell responses to AZD1222 COVID-19 vaccine. The CDR3 sequence is 14 residues long. Between the trimmed V and J ends, which lost 6 bases and 6 bases, there was a span of 18 bases. TCRdb's table, derived via immunoSEQ multiplex PCR, lists solely in-frame clones and lacks some. The sample yields 150,000 to 200,000 clones, 92% seen once. General observations from the study: Sampling that yielded the repertoires occurred only after the peak T cell response. There were vaccine-associated CD4 TCRs across spike, dominant at 160-218 and 743-854. Baseline serology detected seropositivity in only six or seven AZD1222 recipients.

The receptor was derived from an adult who received the AZD1222 COVID-19 vaccine. This sequence joins TRBV6-7 and TRBJ2-7, with D tentatively TRBD2 (5 bases). TRBV6-7 belongs to the ORF category, with a function that is uncertain. The sample was peripheral blood, taken 28 days after the second AZD1222 dose. The CDR3 DNA reads as TGTGCCAGCAGGAACCATGGGAGCTCCCGCGAGCAGTACTTC. This codes for CASRNHGSSREQYF.